This paragraph covers one TCR beta chain sequence. What it binds is not known. This entry belongs to a study of tumor-infiltrating lymphocytes in primary liver carcinoma. General study findings and limits: Only about 8-25% of top clones spanned all five tumor regions.

The V gene's germline CDR1 is SGHAT and CDR2 FQDESV (reference sequence). There are 14 residues in the CDR3. The V gene end was trimmed by 5 bases and the J gene end by 7 bases; junction bases not matched to a gene: 11. With approximately 470 ng total RNA as template and a constant-region primer, TCR beta cDNA was made. Libraries covering TCR beta were generated through three nested multiplex PCR rounds (using a slightly modified ARM-PCR). The first two PCR rounds, around 11 cycles each, used TRBV1-TRBV30 forward primers and a C-beta reverse primer. TCRdb reanalysed the multiplex PCR reads using MiXCR and keeps one entry per CDR3 protein. This sample has approximately 100,000 distinct CDR3 sequences, with around 71% found just once. Between roughly 17 and 33 mg of unsorted bulk tissue served as the source from which RNA and DNA were co-extracted.

The chain combines TRBV11-1 with TRBJ2-7; TRBD1 matches 7 bases. Material: liver tumor tissue from sampling region 2. Subset given: tumor region T2, inferior pole. The clonotype comes from a woman aged 55-70 years with primary liver carcinoma and hepatitis B virus infection. CDR3 nucleotides: TGTGCCAGCAGCCAAGTCGGACAGGTTCGGGAGCAGTACTTC. This codes for CASSQVGQVREQYF.